A single TCR beta chain is shown here with its context. Antigen: not known. This entry comes from a study of Tregs in tolerant kidney transplant recipients. At the level of the study: Related graft donors supplied nonmyeloablative bone marrow transplants, and mixed chimerism was transient.

Clones were sequenced by immunoSEQ multiplex PCR, and TCRdb holds only the in-frame ones, with some missing. The data show around 70,000 clones, over 85% seen once. Unstimulated regulatory T cells (CD4+CD25+CD127-), CD4+CD25- non-regulatory cells, CD4 and CD8 cells were FACS-sorted from thawed PBMCs. Study-level findings and limits: Some patients' samples used different primers over time, so nucleotide sequences weren't comparable.

V lost 0 bases and J 3 bases, leaving 11 bases between the germline ends. This CDR3 is built from 15 residues. Germline-derived CDR1 and CDR2 are LGHNA and YSLEER. The receptor's source is a human donor who received a combined kidney and bone marrow transplant. The chain carries TRBV4-3 and TRBJ1-1; a weak D match, TRBD1 (5 bases). Material: CD8+ T cells from blood, obtained before the transplant. CDR3 loop: CASSQDETDDTEAFF. Written as DNA, the CDR3 is TGCGCCAGCAGCCAAGATGAGACAGACGACACTGAAGCTTTCTTT.